This T cell receptor (beta chain) originates from a study of OX40 agonist ivuxolimab in advanced cancers. Whole-study context: Recorded diagnoses for dose-escalation patients were hepatocellular carcinoma, melanoma, renal cell or head and neck cancer.

The CDR3 is 16 residues long. The V end lost 1 base, the J end lost 1 base, and 13 bases lay between the germline ends. Germline CDR1 is MNHNS and CDR2 is SASEGT. TCRdb's copy holds only in-frame clones and misses some; the assay was immunoSEQ multiplex PCR. Of 30,000 or so clones in the sample, 70% to 80% are singletons; the top ten hold over 12%. This receptor was taken from an adult with an advanced solid tumor such as melanoma, head and neck, liver or kidney cancer. The chain employs TRBV6-1 and TRBJ1-2, with D unresolved. This specimen consisted of CD4+ or CD8+ T cells sorted from blood, obtained in a trial of the OX40 agonist ivuxolimab. CDR3 in amino acids: CASSEGRFSLNYGYTF. Written as DNA, the CDR3 is TGTGCCAGCAGTGAAGGCCGATTCTCCCTTAACTATGGCTACACCTTC.